The clone carrying this T cell receptor beta chain was seen only once. Its target is not known. Thymic tissue was derived from resections collected during corrective heart surgery. The CDR3 length is 19 residues. The V and J ends lost 0 bases and 1 base, in that order; junction bases with no gene match: 14. Germline V lookup: CDR1 SGHDT, CDR2 YYEEEE. Data came from immunoSEQ multiplex PCR; TCRdb stores just in-frame clones and leaves some out. The table includes under 150,000 clones, around 94% detected once. This sample is part of a study of human thymus T cells. Regarding the study as a whole: Among unrelated individuals, related research reported thymic repertoires that overlapped highly. Across thymic and blood repertoires, the usage of V and J genes appeared to be biased.

The V gene is TRBV5-6, the J gene TRBJ2-3; 7 nucleotides line up with TRBD2. The TCR sequence derives from a boy under three years old with a congenital heart defect but otherwise immunologically healthy. The sequencing sample was made of thymus tissue. The CDR3, as DNA: TGTGCCAGCAGCTTGGCCCCCCGCCGTCGAGCGGGACGCACAGATACGCAGTATTTT. Encoded protein: CASSLAPRRRAGRTDTQYF.